One sample yielded the 26 T cell receptor beta chains listed below, sequenced in a study of shared clonotypes between healthy human individuals (dated by TCRdb to the early 2020s). The library was made by the immunoSEQ multiplex PCR assay. The clones in this table, taken by TCRdb from immuneACCESS, are in-frame only. Not every clone is retained; where verified, under half of the shortfall comes from an unresolved V gene, and the cause of the rest is unknown. Recorded for this sample are approximately 2,200,000 clones; around 93% of them occurred a single time. The top ten clonotypes cover 1.5% to 2% of the sample. CD8 naive samples consisted of CD45RO-negative cells that were positively selected for CCR7, yielding a CD45RA+CCR7+ population without TemRA cells. Sequenced input: naive CD8+ T cells from PBMCs. Sample cell subset or site, as interpreted from the label and publication: CD45RA+CCR7+. The origin of the receptors is a man aged 18 to 30 in good health. Some clones in this sample may be carry-over from other donors' samples.

The table lists this clone with a few counts. The chain is built from TRBV4-1 and TRBJ1-1; unclear D gene. The V gene lost 3 bases and the J gene lost 1 base, with 9 bases spanning the gap. The CDR3 runs to 14 residues. The germline gives CDR1 MGHRA, CDR2 YSYEKL. The CDR3 spells CASSHVGENTEAFF. In nucleotides, the CDR3 is TGCGCCAGCAGCCACGTCGGGGAGAACACTGAAGCTTTCTTT.

This chain joins TRBV6-5 and TRBJ1-2; possible D gene TRBD1, 5 bases. V was trimmed by 4 bases and J by 4 bases, leaving 13 bases between them. Looked up from germline, CDR1 is MNHEY and CDR2 is SVGAGI. This CDR3 region has 14 residues. The CDR3 sequence is CASSSPQGGYGYTF. The CDR3, as DNA: TGTGCCAGCAGTTCCCCCCAGGGTGGCTATGGCTACACCTTC.

The rearrangement joins TRBV28 to TRBJ2-2, with 12 bases identical to TRBD2. The ends lost 7 bases at V and 4 bases at J; junction bases unmatched: 4. The CDR3 is 15 amino acids. In germline, CDR1 is MDHEN, CDR2 SYDVKM. The CDR3 bases are TGTGCCAGCAAGGAGGGACTAGCGGGCACCGGGGAGCTGTTTTTT. The encoded protein is CASKEGLAGTGELFF.

This sequence joins TRBV10-3 and TRBJ2-1, with TRBD2 matching over 9 bases. Germline V gives CDR1 ENHRY, CDR2 SYGVKD. With 3 bases clipped from V and 8 bases from J, the junction kept 20 bases outside the gene matches. The CDR3 runs 19 residues. CDR3 sequence (DNA): TGTGCCATCAGTGACCGGGACGGGGTGGCGGGAGGGCCCCCCCATGAGCAGTTCTTC. Translation: CAISDRDGVAGGPPHEQFF.

Concerning this clone: Compared with germline, one end of the junction differs, possibly owing to a read error. The V and J genes are TRBV7-2 and TRBJ2-7, with D unresolved. The CDR3 runs to 14 residues. Germline loops: CDR1 SGHTA, CDR2 FQGNSA. The CDR3, as DNA: TGTGCCAGCACCTTAGGAGAGACCACCTACGAGCAGTACTTC. This codes for CASTLGETTYEQYF.

This chain joins TRBV19 and TRBJ2-1; D remains ambiguous. CDR3 length: 12 amino acids. Trimming took off 11 bases at V and 0 bases at J, with 8 bases between the two ends. CDR1 and CDR2 from the germline V gene are LNHDA and SQIVND (reference sequence). The CDR3 DNA sequence: TGTGCCGTTCGGAGCTCCTACAATGAGCAGTTCTTC. Translated: CAVRSSYNEQFF.

The chain uses TRBV7-9 and TRBJ2-7, with 7 bases matching TRBD1. CDR1 is SEHNR and CDR2 is FQNEAQ in the germline V gene (reference sequence). V was pared by 4 bases and J by 5 bases, with 14 bases of the junction left unmatched. The length of the CDR3 is 16 residues. Here the CDR3 DNA reads TGTGCCAGCAGCTCCGGACAGGAGCCCACTTGGAACGAGCAGTACTTC. It is translated as CASSSGQEPTWNEQYF.

This clone turned up a few times. The rearrangement joins TRBV4-3 to TRBJ2-7; D might be TRBD1 or TRBD2, each matching 5 bases. With 5 bases removed from V and 5 bases from J, the gap between germline ends came to 16 bases. Germline V gene data show CDR1 as LGHNA and CDR2 as YSLEER. The CDR3 length is 14 residues. The CDR3 DNA follows: TGCGCCAGCAGCGTTAGGGACGCTCTAAACGAGCAGTACTTC. The encoded protein is CASSVRDALNEQYF.

V gene TRBV5-4 combines with J gene TRBJ1-1, with a weak D call TRBD1 (5 bases). Germline V gives CDR1 SGHNT, CDR2 YYREEE (reference sequence). Trimming removed 10 bases from V and 1 base from J, with 14 bases in between. This CDR3 has 13 amino acids. CDR3 bases: TGTGCCTCCAGGGAGTCGGAGAACACTGAAGCTTTCTTT. Its translation is CASRESENTEAFF.

This sequence joins TRBV9 and TRBJ2-7; D gene uncertain. CDR1 and CDR2 from the germline V gene are SGDLS and YYNGEE. Trimming cost V 3 bases and J 4 bases, with 17 bases left between them. This CDR3 is 15 amino acids long. This CDR3 reads CASSAPGSPRYEQYF. CDR3 sequence (DNA): TGTGCCAGCAGCGCCCCCGGAAGCCCTAGGTACGAGCAGTACTTC.

This chain connects TRBV29-1 to TRBJ1-2; 9 positions match TRBD1. The CDR3 length is 15 residues. V trimming: 2 bases; J trimming: 4 bases; junction bases outside the gene matches: 8. Germline V CDR1 and CDR2: SQVTM, ANQGSEA. In DNA, the CDR3 is TGCAGCGTTGAAAGCAGGGACAGGGCGTTCTATGGCTACACCTTC. This sequence encodes CSVESRDRAFYGYTF.

The rearrangement joins TRBV9 to TRBJ2-3, with 9 bases lining up with TRBD2. The ends lost 4 bases at V and 6 bases at J; junction bases unmatched: 12. Germline lookup yields CDR1 SGDLS and CDR2 YYNGEE. This CDR3 comprises 16 residues. The CDR3 DNA follows: TGTGCCAGCAGCACTAGCGGGCCACCCTTTACCGATACGCAGTATTTT. This encodes CASSTSGPPFTDTQYF.

The chain carries TRBV28 and TRBJ2-7; TRBD2 matches at 9 bases. The germline V gene encodes CDR1 MDHEN and CDR2 SYDVKM. The CDR3 sequence is 16 residues long. V was clipped by 3 bases and J by 0 bases; unmatched bases: 6. The CDR3 DNA reads as TGTGCCAGCAGTTTCCCGTATAGCGGGAGCTCCTACGAGCAGTACTTC. Its protein product is CASSFPYSGSSYEQYF.

The sample holds a few counts of this clone. The chain carries TRBV11-2 and TRBJ2-2; D remains unclear. Trimming pared 5 bases from V and 5 bases from J, leaving 6 bases between. Germline CDR1 SGHAT, CDR2 FQNNGV. The length of the CDR3 is 12 residues. CDR3 sequence: CASSLQTGELFF. Written as DNA, the CDR3 is TGTGCCAGCAGCCTCCAGACCGGGGAGCTGTTTTTT.

For the CDR3, the DNA is TGTGCCAGCAGTGATAGGGGAAAGAACTATGGCTACACCTTC. As protein: CASSDRGKNYGYTF. The chain carries TRBV25-1 and TRBJ1-2, with D maybe TRBD1 (5 bases). CDR3 length: 14 amino acids. Germline CDR1 MGHDK, CDR2 SYGVNS. Trimming pared 3 bases from V and 2 bases from J, leaving 10 bases between.

This chain joins TRBV27 and TRBJ2-1; D is tentatively TRBD1 or TRBD2 (5 bases each). This CDR3 comprises 15 residues. With 7 bases removed from V and 0 bases from J, the gap between germline ends came to 13 bases. Germline loops: CDR1 MNHEY, CDR2 SMNVEV (reference sequence). CDR3 sequence (DNA): TGTGCCAGCACCTATGATGGGACCTCCTACAATGAGCAGTTCTTC. Protein product: CASTYDGTSYNEQFF.

The rearrangement joins TRBV7-8 to TRBJ2-7; no definite D call. Per the germline V gene, CDR1 is SGHVS and CDR2 is FQNEAQ. CDR3 size: 13 residues. V lost 0 bases to trimming and J lost 6 bases, with 9 bases between them. CDR3 protein: CASSLAGQSEQYF. Written as DNA, the CDR3 is TGTGCCAGCAGCTTAGCCGGCCAAAGCGAGCAGTACTTC. The full variable domain, rest sourced from reference TRBV7-8 and TRBJ2-7, is GAGVSQSPRYKVAKRGQDVALRCDPISGHVSLFWYQQALGQGPEFLTYFQNEAQLDKSGLPSDRFFAERPEGSVSTLKIQRTQQEDSAVYLCASSLAGQSEQYFGPGTRLTVT.

V and J are TRBV14 and TRBJ1-2; 12 bases line up with TRBD1. Germline trimming cut 4 bases from V and 7 bases from J; bases unmatched to any gene: 13. This CDR3 contains 17 residues. Germline values: CDR1 SGHDN, CDR2 FVKESK. Written as DNA, the CDR3 is TGTGCCAGCAGCCTACAAAGGGGCCGGGACAGGGGGCTTGGCTACACCTTC. As protein: CASSLQRGRDRGLGYTF.

This clone came up once. This sequence joins TRBV27 and TRBJ1-2; 9 nucleotides line up with TRBD1. Per the germline V gene, CDR1 is MNHEY and CDR2 is SMNVEV (reference sequence). V lost 2 bases, J lost 3 bases, and 10 bases stayed unmatched. This CDR3 comprises 17 residues. Here the CDR3 DNA reads TGTGCCAGCAGTTTACCGGACAGGGGCCACTTTCACTATGGCTACACCTTC. Translating gives CASSLPDRGHFHYGYTF.

The V gene is TRBV9, the J gene TRBJ2-1; perhaps TRBD2 as D (10 bases). V gave up 1 base and J gave up 9 bases, with 35 bases separating them. This CDR3 comprises 21 residues. Germline V gives CDR1 SGDLS, CDR2 YYNGEE. CDR3 residues: CASSVPGQGFPSSGRIREQFF. The CDR3 DNA follows: TGTGCCAGCAGCGTACCGGGACAGGGATTTCCCTCTAGCGGGAGAATCCGTGAGCAGTTCTTC.

This clone was counted once. CDR3 nucleotide sequence: TGTGCCAGCAGCGTACCCGGCGCTGACTCCGAGCAGTACTTC. The encoded protein is CASSVPGADSEQYF. This chain connects TRBV9 to TRBJ2-7; the D is unclear. With 1 base removed from V and 6 bases from J, the gap between germline ends came to 14 bases. The germline gives CDR1 SGDLS, CDR2 YYNGEE. The CDR3 runs 14 residues.

The rearrangement uses TRBV2 and TRBJ2-7; D gene ambiguous. Germline lookup yields CDR1 SNHLY and CDR2 FYNNEI. The CDR3 contains 13 residues. V shed 4 bases and J shed 0 bases, with 7 bases lying between them. The CDR3 here is CASSGWSSYEQYF. In DNA, the CDR3 is TGTGCCAGCAGTGGATGGAGCTCCTACGAGCAGTACTTC.

The gene calls are TRBV7-9 and TRBJ1-2; D not certain. V lost 2 bases and J lost 4, with 8 bases in between. CDR1 and CDR2 (germline): SEHNR, FQNEAQ (reference sequence). The length of the CDR3 is 13 residues. CDR3 nucleotide sequence: TGTGCCAGCAGCTTAAACGGAGTCTATGGCTACACCTTC. This codes for CASSLNGVYGYTF.

The gene calls are TRBV27 and TRBJ2-1; no clear D gene. The CDR3 is made up of 13 amino acids. CDR1 and CDR2 (germline): MNHEY, SMNVEV (reference sequence). The V and J ends lost 8 bases and 5 bases respectively, with 13 bases between them. Here the CDR3 reads CASLGLGHNEQFF. CDR3 in DNA: TGTGCCAGCCTCGGGTTAGGACACAATGAGCAGTTCTTC.

The chain carries TRBV27 and TRBJ2-3, with D possibly TRBD1 on 5 matching bases. Trimming took 4 bases from V and 4 from J, leaving 15 bases between them. Per the germline V gene, CDR1 is MNHEY and CDR2 is SMNVEV (reference sequence). The CDR3 consists of 15 residues. CDR3 sequence reads: CASSYRGRVADTQYF. CDR3 DNA sequence: TGTGCCAGCAGTTATCGTGGCAGGGTTGCAGATACGCAGTATTTT.

The CDR3 here is CASSALRTLYGYTF. In nucleotides, the CDR3 is TGTGCCAGCAGTGCGCTCCGGACTCTCTATGGCTACACCTTC. The genes are TRBV28 and TRBJ1-2, with D hard to call. CDR1 MDHEN and CDR2 SYDVKM come from the germline V gene. The CDR3 is made up of 14 amino acids. The V and J ends lost 5 bases and 4 bases respectively, with 14 bases between them.